The 5 T cell receptor beta chains given below trace back to one sample, sequenced in a study of beta chain features in type 1 diabetes. Every bit of the isolated RNA underwent reverse transcription, so sequencing read expressed TCRB transcripts. The protocol was immunoSEQ multiplex PCR, while the TCRdb copy is restricted to in-frame clones and leaves out a portion. The sample lists more than 300,000 clones; about 16% were seen once. The sample consisted of naive CD4+ T cells from blood. All receptors come from a woman under 30 in good health.

In its sample, this clone was seen a few times. The rearrangement joins TRBV19 to TRBJ1-4; perhaps TRBD1 as D (6 bases). The ends were cut back, 7 bases at V and 0 bases at J, with 12 bases in the middle. In germline, CDR1 is LNHDA, CDR2 SQIVND (reference sequence). CDR3 size: 15 residues. The CDR3 bases are TGTGCCAGTACGGACAGCTCCTCAACTAATGAAAAACTGTTTTTT. Residues: CASTDSSSTNEKLFF.

The gene calls are TRBV25-1 and TRBJ2-3; D possibly corresponds to TRBD2 (5 bases). Germline V gene data show CDR1 as MGHDK and CDR2 as SYGVNS. Trimming took 3 bases from V and 0 from J, leaving 10 bases between them. The CDR3 is 15 residues long. Here the CDR3 reads CASSEPGLSTDTQYF. Here the CDR3 DNA reads TGTGCCAGCAGTGAGCCCGGACTTAGCACAGATACGCAGTATTTT.

This clone was counted a few times. The V and J genes are TRBV28 and TRBJ1-5; no clear D gene. The CDR3 has 15 amino acids. The V end lost 8 bases, the J end lost 3 bases, and 17 bases lay between the germline ends. CDR1 MDHEN and CDR2 SYDVKM come from the germline V gene. CDR3 in amino acids: CASWAQPTHNQPQHF. The CDR3 DNA reads as TGTGCCAGCTGGGCCCAGCCCACCCACAATCAGCCCCAGCATTTT. Full variable domain (rest looked up from reference TRBV28 and TRBJ1-5): DVKVTQSSRYLVKRTGEKVFLECVQDMDHENMFWYRQDPGLGLRLIYFSYDVKMKEKGDIPEGYSVSREKKERFSLILESASTNQTSMYLCASWAQPTHNQPQHFGDGTRLSIL.

This chain connects TRBV2 to TRBJ1-3; D is perhaps TRBD1 (6 bases). The CDR3 extends over 13 amino acids. V was pared by 6 bases and J by 3 bases, with 9 bases between. Germline V lookup: CDR1 SNHLY, CDR2 FYNNEI. CDR3 sequence reads: CASRNRVGNTIYF. The CDR3 region has the DNA TGTGCCAGCAGGAACAGGGTTGGAAACACCATATATTTT.

This clone was detected only a few times. This same CDR3 is encoded by further DNA sequences in the sample. The rearrangement links TRBV7-9 to TRBJ2-1; D is ambiguous. CDR3 size: 11 residues. V lost 6 bases and J 6 bases, leaving 6 bases between the germline ends. Germline V gives CDR1 SEHNR, CDR2 FQNEAQ (reference sequence). This CDR3 is CASSSINEQFF. For the CDR3, the DNA is TGTGCCAGCAGTTCAATCAATGAGCAGTTCTTC.